These 32 T cell receptor beta chains came from one sample sequenced in a study of blood T cell repertoires in COVID-19. Sequencing used immunoSEQ multiplex PCR; TCRdb keeps in-frame clones, though not all of them. The sample yields roughly 250,000 clones, about four fifths seen once. Input material: peripheral blood. The receptors come from a person between 65 and 79 years old with COVID-19, enrolled during active disease.

The chain joins TRBV5-4 to TRBJ2-3, with TRBD1 as a possible D gene (6 bases). The germline V gene has CDR1 SGHNT and CDR2 YYREEE (reference sequence). V was pared by 6 bases and J by 6 bases, with 17 bases between. The CDR3 consists of 14 residues. The CDR3 is CASTGLGGLDTQYF. The CDR3 DNA reads TGTGCCAGCACCGGGTTAGGGGGTTTGGATACGCAGTATTTT.

The chain combines TRBV9 with TRBJ1-6; tentative D call: TRBD1 (6 bases). The CDR3 loop spans 15 amino acids. The V end lost 3 bases, the J end lost 7 bases, and 14 bases lay between the germline ends. Germline V gene sequence: CDR1 SGDLS, CDR2 YYNGEE. Here the CDR3 DNA reads TGTGCCAGCAGCGAGGACAGCCTTGACAATTCACCCCTCCACTTT. Translated: CASSEDSLDNSPLHF.

The chain recombines TRBV3-1 (or the pseudogene TRBV3-2) with TRBJ2-1, with 12 positions matching TRBD1. This CDR3 region has 15 residues. Trimming took 6 bases from V and 8 from J; bases not matched to a gene: 8. In germline, CDR1 is LGHDT, CDR2 YNNKEL (reference sequence). CDR3 coding DNA: TGTGCCAGCAGTCTGCCGGGACAGGGGGCCGATGAGCAGTTCTTC. Translation: CASSLPGQGADEQFF.

There are a few counts of this clone. The rearrangement uses TRBV3-1 (or the pseudogene TRBV3-2) and TRBJ1-5; D is possibly TRBD1 (5 bases). V was clipped by 0 bases and J by 4 bases, with 10 bases between them. The length of the CDR3 is 15 residues. Germline V CDR1 and CDR2: LGHDT, YNNKEL (reference sequence). CDR3 in DNA: TGTGCCAGCAGCCAAGACCGGGGGGTTAATCAGCCCCAGCATTTT. Amino acid sequence: CASSQDRGVNQPQHF.

The chain carries TRBV28 and TRBJ2-1; 8 bases are a match to TRBD1. The CDR3 runs 14 residues. V trimming: 5 bases; J trimming: 9 bases; junction bases outside the gene matches: 9. Per the germline V gene, CDR1 is MDHEN and CDR2 is SYDVKM. Written as DNA, the CDR3 is TGTGCCAGCAGTCGCCGGGACAGGCAGGCTGAGCAGTTCTTC. Translating it yields CASSRRDRQAEQFF.

V usage is TRBV7-2 and J usage is TRBJ2-5, with TRBD2 identical over 10 bases. In germline, CDR1 is SGHTA, CDR2 FQGNSA. The CDR3 spans 15 residues. V lost 3 bases to trimming and J lost 5 bases; unmatched junction nucleotides: 6. The CDR3 loop is CASSFTRAGGETQYF. The CDR3 nucleotides are TGTGCCAGCAGCTTTACGCGAGCGGGGGGGGAGACCCAGTACTTC.

The rearrangement links TRBV19 to TRBJ1-3; D gene unclear. Trimming removed 5 bases from V and 0 bases from J, with 11 bases in between. The CDR3 has 15 residues. Germline CDR1 and CDR2: LNHDA and SQIVND (reference sequence). CDR3 bases: TGTGCCAGTAGTTCTACGGGAAACTCTGGAAACACCATATATTTT. Translation gives CASSSTGNSGNTIYF.

The CDR3 sequence is CASSRTSGSYEQYF. In nucleotides, the CDR3 is TGTGCCAGCAGCCGGACTAGCGGTTCCTACGAGCAGTACTTC. The J gene is TRBJ2-7, the V gene TRBV7-3, with 10 bases aligning to TRBD2. The CDR3 spans 14 residues. Germline V gene lookup returns CDR1 SGHTA and CDR2 FQGTGA. V gave up 5 bases and J gave up 1 base; unmatched junction bases: 2.

V gene TRBV19 combines with J gene TRBJ1-4; tentatively, D is TRBD1 (5 bases). The CDR3 totals 16 residues. The germline V and J ends were trimmed by 8 bases and 0 bases, with 16 bases remaining between them. Germline CDR1 LNHDA, CDR2 SQIVND (reference sequence). CDR3 protein: CASAGFRFATNEKLFF. The DNA of the CDR3 is TGTGCCAGTGCAGGGTTTCGGTTTGCAACTAATGAAAAACTGTTTTTT.

This clone appeared a single time. The chain is built from TRBV2 and TRBJ2-1, with 10 bases lining up with TRBD1. Germline V lookup: CDR1 SNHLY, CDR2 FYNNEI. After removal of 7 bases from V and 5 bases from J, the junction contained 8 bases not matched to a gene. CDR3 size: 15 residues. CDR3 amino acids: CASKTGTGDDNEQFF. The CDR3 nucleotides read TGTGCCAGCAAAACCGGGACAGGGGACGACAATGAGCAGTTCTTC.

The rearrangement links TRBV18 to TRBJ2-3; 9 bases are shared with TRBD2. V gave up 3 bases and J gave up 5 bases; unmatched junction bases: 6. This CDR3 is built from 15 residues. Germline V lookup: CDR1 KGHSH, CDR2 LQKENI. CDR3 region: CASSPLQRGVDTQYF. The DNA of the CDR3 is TGTGCCAGCTCACCTTTGCAGCGGGGGGTAGATACGCAGTATTTT.

For this clone: This same CDR3 is encoded by further DNA sequences in the sample. This chain joins TRBV28 and TRBJ2-7; 7 bases agree with TRBD2. The CDR3 consists of 15 residues. V lost 6 bases and J lost 2; bases outside the gene matches: 10. Germline V gives CDR1 MDHEN, CDR2 SYDVKM. This chain's CDR3 is CASRNTGGLPYEQYF. The CDR3 DNA reads TGTGCCAGCAGAAATACGGGAGGCTTACCCTACGAGCAGTACTTC.

The chain is built from TRBV10-1 and TRBJ1-5; 7 bases fit TRBD1. Germline lookup yields CDR1 WNHNN and CDR2 SYGVQD (reference sequence). The V segment lost 6 bases and the J segment 0 bases; nucleotides outside the gene matches: 2. The CDR3 covers 14 residues. DNA for the CDR3: TGCGCCAGCAGACAGGGGTATAGCAATCAGCCCCAGCATTTT. Translated, it gives CASRQGYSNQPQHF.

The chain employs TRBV5-1 and TRBJ2-1; D is possibly TRBD1 (5 bases). The germline gives CDR1 SGHRS, CDR2 YFSETQ. The CDR3 runs to 13 residues. Trimming removed 5 bases at V and 5 bases at J, with 11 bases between. CDR3: CASSDLGDNEQFF. The CDR3, as DNA: TGCGCCAGCAGTGATTTAGGGGACAATGAGCAGTTCTTC.

The chain employs TRBV30 and TRBJ2-3, with unresolved D. Germline CDR1 and CDR2: GTSNPN and SVGIG (reference sequence). The CDR3 spans 12 residues. With 6 bases removed from V and 2 bases from J, the gap between germline ends came to 9 bases. The CDR3 nucleotides read TGTGCCTGTGGAGATTACACAGATACGCAGTATTTT. This translates into CACGDYTDTQYF.

CDR3 bases: TGTGCCAGCAGTTCTAGCGGACGCACAGATACGCAGTATTTT. As protein: CASSSSGRTDTQYF. The gene calls are TRBV6-6 and TRBJ2-3; 7 bases are shared with TRBD2. This CDR3 region has 14 residues. From germline, CDR1 is MNHNY and CDR2 SVGAGI (reference sequence). The V and J ends lost 4 bases and 1 base, in that order; junction bases with no gene match: 2.

Here the CDR3 DNA reads TGTGCCAGCAGTGATATCGGAGTCGGCTACGAGCAGTACTTC. It yields the protein CASSDIGVGYEQYF. V gene TRBV2 combines with J gene TRBJ2-7, with D unclear. The CDR3 loop spans 14 amino acids. The V end was cut by 3 bases, the J end by 3 bases, with 12 bases between. Germline V gene sequence: CDR1 SNHLY, CDR2 FYNNEI. Drawing the rest from reference TRBV2 and TRBJ2-7, the complete variable domain is EPEVTQTPSHQVTQMGQEVILRCVPISNHLYFYWYRQILGQKVEFLVSFYNNEISEKSEIFDDQFSVERPDGSNFTLKIRSTKLEDSAMYFCASSDIGVGYEQYFGPGTRLTVT.

This clone appeared a few times. The V gene is TRBV10-3, the J gene TRBJ2-1, with 8 nucleotides matching TRBD2. CDR3 length equals 17 residues. The junction had 15 bases not matched to a gene; V was cut back by 3 bases and J by 8 bases. Germline V gene lookup returns CDR1 ENHRY and CDR2 SYGVKD. Written as DNA, the CDR3 is TGTGCCATCAGTGACTCCGGTAGCGGGAAGGTAATCGATGAGCAGTTCTTC. Its translation is CAISDSGSGKVIDEQFF.

The V call is TRBV15, the J call TRBJ1-5, with D hard to call. Germline V gene lookup returns CDR1 LNHNV and CDR2 YYDKDF (reference sequence). V lost 6 bases to trimming and J lost 7 bases, with 13 bases between them. The CDR3 extends over 13 amino acids. CDR3 region: CATSLGSGQPQHF. Written as DNA, the CDR3 is TGTGCCACCAGTTTAGGGTCGGGACAGCCCCAGCATTTT.

The rearrangement links TRBV12-3 or TRBV12-4 to TRBJ1-2; 10 bases map to TRBD1. Trimming at V came to 8 bases and at J to 4 bases, leaving 4 bases not matched to a gene. The CDR3 has 13 amino acids. The CDR3 DNA follows: TGTGCCAGCCGGGACAGGGGACGCTATGGCTACACCTTC. Translating gives CASRDRGRYGYTF.

The CDR3 DNA reads as TGCGCCAGCAGCTCTGGCAGGTGGGGGGCAGATACGCAGTATTTT. Translation: CASSSGRWGADTQYF. This sequence joins TRBV5-1 and TRBJ2-3; possible D gene TRBD2, 6 bases. This CDR3 is 15 amino acids long. Germline CDR1 and CDR2: SGHRS and YFSETQ. V lost 3 bases, J lost 4 bases, and 15 bases lay in between.

This clone appeared a few times. This chain joins TRBV7-9 and TRBJ1-1, with 7 bases aligning to TRBD1. CDR3 length: 13 amino acids. Germline V gives CDR1 SEHNR, CDR2 FQNEAQ (reference sequence). Trimming at V came to 6 bases and at J to 4 bases, leaving 5 bases not matched to a gene. Written as DNA, the CDR3 is TGTGCCAGCAGGATCCGGGACAGCACTGAAGCTTTCTTT. Translated, it gives CASRIRDSTEAFF.

The table lists this clone with a count of one. J is TRBJ2-2 and V is TRBV9; 13 bases line up with TRBD2. J was trimmed by 4 bases and V by 0 bases; bases with no gene match: 0. The CDR3 contains 16 residues. CDR1 is SGDLS and CDR2 is YYNGEE in the germline V gene. CDR3: CASSVGLAGGTGELFF. The CDR3 DNA sequence: TGTGCCAGCAGCGTAGGACTAGCGGGGGGCACCGGGGAGCTGTTTTTT.

V gene TRBV6-2 or TRBV6-3 combines with J gene TRBJ1-4; maybe TRBD1 (6 bases). Trimming shortened V by 5 bases and J by 8 bases, and 9 bases separated the two germline ends. This CDR3 has 12 amino acids. Germline values: CDR1 MNHEY, CDR2 SVGEGT. The CDR3: CASSTGSEKLFF. CDR3 coding DNA: TGTGCCAGCAGTACAGGGTCCGAAAAACTGTTTTTT.

This chain connects TRBV28 to TRBJ2-7; 7 positions match TRBD2. This CDR3 is 13 amino acids long. After removal of 9 bases from V and 9 bases from J, the junction contained 14 bases not matched to a gene. Germline V gene lookup returns CDR1 MDHEN and CDR2 SYDVKM. The CDR3 DNA reads as TGTGCCAGTGCGGTTTCTGCGGGAGTAGGGCAGTACTTC. Protein: CASAVSAGVGQYF. The complete variable domain, with remaining parts taken from reference TRBV28 and TRBJ2-7, reads DVKVTQSSRYLVKRTGEKVFLECVQDMDHENMFWYRQDPGLGLRLIYFSYDVKMKEKGDIPEGYSVSREKKERFSLILESASTNQTSMYLCASAVSAGVGQYFGPGTRLTVT.

The J gene is TRBJ2-1, the V gene TRBV28; TRBD1 agrees at 7 bases. Germline V lookup: CDR1 MDHEN, CDR2 SYDVKM. The CDR3 runs to 14 residues. V lost 6 bases to trimming and J lost 9 bases; unmatched junction nucleotides: 11. The CDR3 DNA reads as TGTGCCAGCAGACAAGACAGGGAAGGTGCTGAGCAGTTCTTC. This translates into CASRQDREGAEQFF.

The chain recombines TRBV28 with TRBJ2-3, with 16 positions matching TRBD2. Germline trimming cut 11 bases from V and 1 base from J; bases unmatched to any gene: 15. The CDR3 is made up of 19 amino acids. CDR1 is MDHEN and CDR2 is SYDVKM in the germline V gene. CDR3 loop: CASHRDRGLAGGGTDTQYF. CDR3 nucleotide sequence: TGTGCCTCCCACCGCGACAGGGGACTAGCGGGAGGGGGCACAGATACGCAGTATTTT. Full variable domain (rest looked up from reference TRBV28 and TRBJ2-3): DVKVTQSSRYLVKRTGEKVFLECVQDMDHENMFWYRQDPGLGLRLIYFSYDVKMKEKGDIPEGYSVSREKKERFSLILESASTNQTSMYLCASHRDRGLAGGGTDTQYFGPGTRLTVL.

The DNA for the CDR3 is TGTGCCAGCAGCTTATTAGCCGGTGAGCAGTTCTTC. Amino acids: CASSLLAGEQFF. The J gene is TRBJ2-1, the V gene TRBV7-3, with D unresolved. CDR3 size: 12 residues. V shed 2 bases and J shed 9 bases, with 8 bases lying between them. The V gene's germline CDR1 is SGHTA and CDR2 FQGTGA.

The rearrangement uses TRBV6-4 and TRBJ2-4, with D possibly TRBD1 on 6 matching bases. The germline gives CDR1 MRHNA, CDR2 SNTAGT. The CDR3 runs 19 residues. The germline V and J ends were trimmed by 6 bases and 5 bases, with 29 bases remaining between them. This chain's CDR3 is CASRAYPSSAGVEENIQYF. For the CDR3, the DNA is TGTGCCAGCAGAGCTTACCCCTCCAGCGCAGGGGTGGAGGAAAACATTCAGTACTTC.

This chain links TRBV9 with TRBJ2-1, with TRBD2 identical over 11 bases. The V and J ends lost 4 bases and 3 bases, in that order; junction bases with no gene match: 3. The CDR3 length is 15 residues. Germline CDR1 reads SGDLS; CDR2 reads YYNGEE. CDR3 coding DNA: TGTGCCAGCAGCTATACTAGCGGGGGCTACAATGAGCAGTTCTTC. Amino acids: CASSYTSGGYNEQFF. Filled out from reference TRBV9 and TRBJ2-1, the complete variable domain reads DSGVTQTPKHLITATGQRVTLRCSPRSGDLSVYWYQQSLDQGLQFLIQYYNGEERAKGNILERFSAQQFPDLHSELNLSSLELGDSALYFCASSYTSGGYNEQFFGPGTRLTVL.

The sample holds one count of this clone. The chain joins TRBV5-1 to TRBJ2-1, with TRBD2 identical over 15 bases. Germline lookup yields CDR1 SGHRS and CDR2 YFSETQ. The length of the CDR3 is 17 residues. J gave up 6 bases and V 4 bases, and 8 bases lay outside the gene matches. The CDR3 DNA reads TGCGCCAGCAGCCTGGGACTAGCGGGAGGAATTGGCAATGAGCAGTTCTTC. Translation: CASSLGLAGGIGNEQFF.

This rearrangement joins TRBV18 to TRBJ2-7; 8 bases match TRBD1. Looked up from germline, CDR1 is KGHSH and CDR2 is LQKENI. There are 14 residues in the CDR3. The V gene end was trimmed by 0 bases and the J gene end by 6 bases; junction bases not matched to a gene: 4. Here the CDR3 DNA reads TGTGCCAGCTCACCACCTGGACAGGGTGGCGAGCAGTACTTC. Translation: CASSPPGQGGEQYF.